A single sample gave rise to the 27 T cell receptor beta chains below, sequenced in a study of T cell responses to AZD1222 COVID-19 vaccine. Here immunoSEQ multiplex PCR was the method, and the copy in TCRdb shows in-frame clones only, minus some. The repertoire includes around 130,000 clones, roughly 93% of them detected once, and 5.4% sits in the top ten. The starting material was peripheral blood, obtained on day 0 of AZD1222 vaccination. These receptors came from an adult in good health.

The genes are TRBV10-2 and TRBJ1-6; TRBD1 agrees at 7 bases. CDR3 length: 14 residues. Germline V gene lookup returns CDR1 WSHSY and CDR2 SAAADI. Trimming at V came to 3 bases and at J to 7 bases, leaving 3 bases not matched to a gene. CDR3 protein: CASSEPGQNSPLHF. The CDR3 coding sequence is TGCGCCAGCAGTGAACCGGGACAGAATTCACCCCTCCACTTT.

In nucleotides, the CDR3 is TGTGCCAGCAGCGATCCTTCCGGGACAGAATATGGCTACACCTTC. Translated, it gives CASSDPSGTEYGYTF. This sequence joins TRBV5-6 and TRBJ1-2; 7 nucleotides agree with TRBD1. V shed 4 bases, J shed 5 bases, and the junction held 11 bases outside the gene matches. Germline V lookup: CDR1 SGHDT, CDR2 YYEEEE. The CDR3 sequence is 15 residues long.

This clone was detected only once. V and J are TRBV7-2 and TRBJ2-7, with 10 positions matching TRBD1. V lost 4 bases to trimming and J lost 3 bases; unmatched junction nucleotides: 6. The CDR3 runs to 15 residues. Germline loops: CDR1 SGHTA, CDR2 FQGNSA. The CDR3 DNA sequence: TGTGCCAGCAGCTGGGGCGGGACAGGGGTCTACGAGCAGTACTTC. It translates to CASSWGGTGVYEQYF.

A single count supports this clone. The rearrangement uses TRBV27 and TRBJ1-5, with D perhaps matching TRBD1 (6 bases). Trimming removed 1 base from V and 4 bases from J, with 11 bases in between. CDR3 length equals 15 residues. CDR1 and CDR2 from the germline V gene are MNHEY and SMNVEV (reference sequence). The DNA of the CDR3 is TGTGCCAGCAGTTTATTTGCCCAGGGGAATCAGCCCCAGCATTTT. Protein product: CASSLFAQGNQPQHF.

This clone was found once. J is TRBJ2-3 and V is TRBV11-3, with 11 bases fitting TRBD2. The V gene end was trimmed by 3 bases and the J gene end by 3 bases; junction bases not matched to a gene: 2. The CDR3 runs 15 residues. Germline CDR1 and CDR2: SGHNT and YENEEA. CDR3 protein: CASSFVAGGTDTQYF. CDR3 nucleotides: TGTGCCAGCAGCTTCGTAGCGGGAGGGACAGATACGCAGTATTTT.

This clone was seen only once. CDR3 sequence (DNA): TGTGCCAGCAGTGACTCGGCGGGAGAAGCTTTCTTT. This codes for CASSDSAGEAFF. The chain joins TRBV6-4 to TRBJ1-1; D not certain. The germline V gene has CDR1 MRHNA and CDR2 SNTAGT. The CDR3 sequence is 12 residues long. Trimming took 0 bases from V and 8 from J, leaving 7 bases between them.

This chain links TRBV19 with TRBJ1-1, with D tentatively TRBD1 (5 bases). Trimming stripped 1 base from V and 3 bases from J, with 9 bases between. From germline, CDR1 is LNHDA and CDR2 SQIVND (reference sequence). There are 14 residues in the CDR3. CDR3 in amino acids: CASSIGRAYTEAFF. CDR3 DNA sequence: TGTGCCAGTAGTATAGGCAGGGCGTACACTGAAGCTTTCTTT.

The gene calls are TRBV7-9 and TRBJ2-3; no clear D. Germline CDR1 is SEHNR and CDR2 is FQNEAQ (reference sequence). The CDR3 is 14 residues long. Trimming cost V 5 bases and J 2 bases, with 11 bases left between them. The CDR3 bases are TGTGCCAGCAGCCCAGCAGGTACCACAGATACGCAGTATTTT. This gives the protein CASSPAGTTDTQYF.

This clone was picked up a small number of times. This chain connects TRBV30 to TRBJ1-1; D unclear. V lost 2 bases, J lost 4 bases, and 11 bases lay in between. CDR3 length equals 13 residues. CDR1 is GTSNPN, CDR2 SVGIG, per germline (reference sequence). DNA of the CDR3: TGTGCCTGGAGTAACAGCCTTATCACTGAAGCTTTCTTT. Its translation is CAWSNSLITEAFF.

The genes are TRBV3-1 (or the pseudogene TRBV3-2) and TRBJ2-7; weak D call: TRBD2 (5 bases). There are 17 residues in the CDR3. The germline V gene encodes CDR1 LGHDT and CDR2 YNNKEL (reference sequence). The V and J ends lost 0 bases and 0 bases respectively, with 15 bases between them. CDR3 in amino acids: CASSQDLGVVYSYEQYF. The DNA of the CDR3 is TGTGCCAGCAGCCAAGATCTCGGGGTGGTTTACTCCTACGAGCAGTACTTC.

This chain connects TRBV5-4 to TRBJ2-1; D assignment may be TRBD1 or TRBD2 (6 bases each). CDR1 and CDR2 from the germline V gene are SGHNT and YYREEE (reference sequence). Trimming shortened V by 4 bases and J by 5 bases, and 19 bases separated the two germline ends. The CDR3 spans 16 residues. The CDR3 coding sequence is TGTGCCAGCAGCCAGTCCGGGGGCGGGTTAGACAATGAGCAGTTCTTC. Its translation is CASSQSGGGLDNEQFF.

The chain is built from TRBV7-6 and TRBJ2-7; 12 bases are shared with TRBD1. The length of the CDR3 is 17 residues. Unmatched junction bases numbered 12, after V lost 2 bases and J lost 7 bases. Germline-derived CDR1 and CDR2 are SGHVS and FNYEAQ. The chain's CDR3 is CASSLMGGGQGAGEQYF. In nucleotides, the CDR3 is TGTGCCAGCAGCTTAATGGGCGGGGGACAGGGGGCGGGAGAGCAGTACTTC.

The chain is built from TRBV19 and TRBJ1-6, with D possibly being TRBD1 (5 bases). Germline loops: CDR1 LNHDA, CDR2 SQIVND (reference sequence). Trimming took 3 bases from V and 10 from J, leaving 10 bases between them. CDR3 length equals 13 residues. The CDR3 loop is CASSITRDSPLHF. The CDR3 nucleotides are TGTGCCAGTAGTATCACCAGGGACTCACCCCTCCACTTT.

The chain carries TRBV4-3 and TRBJ1-3; no firm D call. The CDR3 runs to 14 residues. Trimming shortened V by 1 base and J by 4 bases, and 8 bases separated the two germline ends. From germline, CDR1 is LGHNA and CDR2 YSLEER. In nucleotides, the CDR3 is TGCGCCAGCAGCCAAGTAAATGGCGGAAACACCATATATTTT. Its protein product is CASSQVNGGNTIYF.

This chain uses TRBV18 with TRBJ1-1; 9 positions match TRBD1. The CDR3 length is 15 residues. Per the germline V gene, CDR1 is KGHSH and CDR2 is LQKENI. The V and J ends lost 6 bases and 6 bases, in that order; junction bases with no gene match: 11. The CDR3 protein is CASSSLQGAQAEAFF. The CDR3 nucleotides are TGTGCCAGCTCTTCCCTACAGGGGGCGCAGGCTGAAGCTTTCTTT.

The CDR3 spells CASSATGTGASSYNSPLHF. The CDR3 nucleotides read TGTGCCAGCAGCGCGACCGGGACAGGAGCAAGCTCCTATAATTCACCCCTCCACTTT. V is TRBV9 and J is TRBJ1-6; 8 bases are shared with TRBD1. The CDR3 is 19 amino acids. Trimming took 3 bases from V and 0 from J; bases not matched to a gene: 11. CDR1 SGDLS and CDR2 YYNGEE come from the germline V gene.

Only one count was recorded for this clone. The chain carries TRBV28 and TRBJ1-1, with TRBD1 matching over 8 bases. This CDR3 is 16 amino acids long. Germline lookup yields CDR1 MDHEN and CDR2 SYDVKM. V lost 4 bases and J lost 3; bases outside the gene matches: 10. As DNA, the CDR3 is TGTGCCAGCAGTTCTGCAGGGGGCGCAAGGTACACTGAAGCTTTCTTT. This translates into CASSSAGGARYTEAFF.

V gene TRBV28 combines with J gene TRBJ1-6, with unresolved D. The CDR3 extends over 17 amino acids. Germline assignment: CDR1 MDHEN and CDR2 SYDVKM. Trimming took off 3 bases at V and 7 bases at J, with 19 bases between the two ends. The CDR3 protein is CASSFFGLAQSNSPLHF. The DNA for the CDR3 is TGTGCCAGCAGTTTTTTCGGTTTGGCACAGAGCAATTCACCCCTCCACTTT.

The chain has TRBV7-8 and TRBJ1-6, with D unresolved. In germline, CDR1 is SGHVS, CDR2 FQNEAQ. This CDR3 has 14 amino acids. Trimming cost V 1 base and J 8 bases, with 9 bases left between them. The CDR3 spells CASSLERGHSPLHF. The CDR3 DNA reads as TGTGCCAGCAGCTTAGAGAGAGGACATTCACCCCTCCACTTT.

The rearrangement links TRBV11-2 to TRBJ2-2, with D unresolved. Germline V gene lookup returns CDR1 SGHAT and CDR2 FQNNGV. CDR3 length equals 14 residues. Trimming took 5 bases from V and 8 from J, leaving 15 bases between them. This CDR3 is CASSPLAPLGELFF. In DNA form, the CDR3 reads TGTGCCAGCAGCCCGCTCGCCCCTTTGGGGGAGCTGTTTTTT.

The chain has TRBV30 and TRBJ2-1; D remains ambiguous. Germline V gene sequence: CDR1 GTSNPN, CDR2 SVGIG (reference sequence). The CDR3 spans 15 residues. Trimming took off 0 bases at V and 2 bases at J, with 11 bases between the two ends. CDR3 sequence reads: CAWSVLELTYNEQFF. In DNA, the CDR3 is TGTGCCTGGAGTGTGTTAGAACTGACCTACAATGAGCAGTTCTTC.

J is TRBJ1-6 and V is TRBV30, with 8 bases fitting TRBD1. The CDR3 runs 15 residues. CDR1 is GTSNPN and CDR2 is SVGIG in the germline V gene (reference sequence). V lost 0 bases and J lost 7; bases outside the gene matches: 5. The CDR3 DNA reads TGTGCCTGGAGTGTAAATCGACAGGGGAATTCACCCCTCCACTTT. This sequence encodes CAWSVNRQGNSPLHF. Supplemented by reference TRBV30 and TRBJ1-6, the full variable domain reads SQTIHQWPATLVQPVGSPLSLECTVEGTSNPNLYWYRQAAGRGLQLLFYSVGIGQISSEVPQNLSASRPQDRQFILSSKKLLLSDSGFYLCAWSVNRQGNSPLHFGNGTRLTVT.

The rearrangement links TRBV29-1 to TRBJ1-2; a possible D gene is TRBD1 (5 bases). Germline CDR1 and CDR2: SQVTM and ANQGSEA. The CDR3 contains 13 residues. V lost 5 bases to trimming and J lost 2 bases, with 12 bases between them. The CDR3 sequence is CSVYEGTNYGYTF. The CDR3 DNA sequence: TGCAGCGTTTATGAGGGGACCAACTATGGCTACACCTTC.

This sequence joins TRBV5-1 and TRBJ1-1; D possibly corresponds to TRBD1 (5 bases). The V and J ends lost 1 base and 4 bases respectively, with 11 bases between them. CDR3 length: 14 amino acids. Looked up from germline, CDR1 is SGHRS and CDR2 is YFSETQ. The CDR3 DNA is TGCGCCAGCAGCTTGTCGGGGGTGGTCACTGAAGCTTTCTTT. It yields the protein CASSLSGVVTEAFF.

V gene TRBV27 combines with J gene TRBJ2-7; D ambiguous. Germline V gives CDR1 MNHEY, CDR2 SMNVEV (reference sequence). The CDR3 loop spans 14 amino acids. V lost 0 bases to trimming and J lost 3 bases, with 9 bases between them. CDR3 sequence reads: CASSLSDGNYEQYF. CDR3 DNA: TGTGCCAGCAGTTTATCGGATGGGAACTACGAGCAGTACTTC.

This chain links TRBV19 with TRBJ2-2; 12 bases are a match to TRBD1. Germline V CDR1 and CDR2: LNHDA, SQIVND (reference sequence). The CDR3 loop spans 14 amino acids. V lost 8 bases to trimming and J lost 7 bases; unmatched junction nucleotides: 5. The CDR3 coding sequence is TGTGCCAGTTCGGGACAGGGGGCCAGCGGGGAGCTGTTTTTT. Amino acids: CASSGQGASGELFF. Combining the CDR3 with reference TRBV19 and TRBJ2-2 gives the whole variable domain DGGITQSPKYLFRKEGQNVTLSCEQNLNHDAMYWYRQDPGQGLRLIYYSQIVNDFQKGDIAEGYSVSREKKESFPLTVTSAQKNPTAFYLCASSGQGASGELFFGEGSRLTVL.

This sequence joins TRBV6-5 and TRBJ1-5; weak D call: TRBD1 (6 bases). V was shortened by 4 bases and J by 8 bases, with 21 bases between the two germline ends. Germline loops: CDR1 MNHEY, CDR2 SVGAGI. The CDR3 is 16 residues long. The CDR3 DNA follows: TGTGCCAGCAGTTTTCAGGGGTCGAAGGGTAGTAAGCCCCAGCATTTT. This translates into CASSFQGSKGSKPQHF.